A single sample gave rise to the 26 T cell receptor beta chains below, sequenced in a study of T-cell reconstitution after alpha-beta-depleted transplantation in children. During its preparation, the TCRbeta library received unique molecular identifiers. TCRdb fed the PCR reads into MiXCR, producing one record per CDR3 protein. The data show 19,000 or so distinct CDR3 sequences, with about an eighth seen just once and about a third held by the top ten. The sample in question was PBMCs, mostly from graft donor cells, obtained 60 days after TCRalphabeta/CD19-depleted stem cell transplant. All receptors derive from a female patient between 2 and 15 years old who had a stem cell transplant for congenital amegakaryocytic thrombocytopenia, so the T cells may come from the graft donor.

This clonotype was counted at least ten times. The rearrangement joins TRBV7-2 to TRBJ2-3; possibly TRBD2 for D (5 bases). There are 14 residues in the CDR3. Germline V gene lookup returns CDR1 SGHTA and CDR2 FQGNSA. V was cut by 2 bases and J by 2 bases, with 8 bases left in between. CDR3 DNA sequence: TGTGCCAGCAGCTTACCCGGGGACACAGATACGCAGTATTTT. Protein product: CASSLPGDTDTQYF.

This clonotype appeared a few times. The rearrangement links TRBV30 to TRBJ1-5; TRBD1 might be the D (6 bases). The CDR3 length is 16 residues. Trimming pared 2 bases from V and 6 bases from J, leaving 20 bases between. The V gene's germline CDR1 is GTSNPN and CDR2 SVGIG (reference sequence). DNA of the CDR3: TGTGCCTGGAGTACCCGGGGGATAGGGGGTGGTCAGCCCCAGCATTTT. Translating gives CAWSTRGIGGGQPQHF.

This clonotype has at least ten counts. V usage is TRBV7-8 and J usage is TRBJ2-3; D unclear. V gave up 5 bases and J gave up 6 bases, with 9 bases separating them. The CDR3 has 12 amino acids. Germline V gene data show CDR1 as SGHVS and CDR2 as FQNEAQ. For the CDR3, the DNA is TGTGCCAGCAGCCCAAGGCGGGATACGCAGTATTTT. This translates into CASSPRRDTQYF.

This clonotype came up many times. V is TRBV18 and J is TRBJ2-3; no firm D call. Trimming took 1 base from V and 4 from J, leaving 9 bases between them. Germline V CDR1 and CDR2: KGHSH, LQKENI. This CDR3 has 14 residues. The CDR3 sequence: CASSPRVVADTQYF. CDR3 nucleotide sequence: TGTGCCAGCTCACCACGGGTTGTTGCAGATACGCAGTATTTT.

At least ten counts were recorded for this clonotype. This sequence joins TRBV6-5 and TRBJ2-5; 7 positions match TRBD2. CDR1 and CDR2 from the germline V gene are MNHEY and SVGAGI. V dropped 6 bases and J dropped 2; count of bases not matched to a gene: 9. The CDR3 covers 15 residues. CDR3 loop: CASSYGRISQETQYF. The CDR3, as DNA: TGTGCCAGCAGCTACGGGAGGATATCTCAAGAGACCCAGTACTTC.

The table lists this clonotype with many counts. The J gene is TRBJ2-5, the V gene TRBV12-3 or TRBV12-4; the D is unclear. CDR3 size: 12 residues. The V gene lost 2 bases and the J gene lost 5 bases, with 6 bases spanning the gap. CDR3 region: CASSLTSETQYF. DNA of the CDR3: TGTGCCAGCAGTTTAACCTCTGAGACCCAGTACTTC.

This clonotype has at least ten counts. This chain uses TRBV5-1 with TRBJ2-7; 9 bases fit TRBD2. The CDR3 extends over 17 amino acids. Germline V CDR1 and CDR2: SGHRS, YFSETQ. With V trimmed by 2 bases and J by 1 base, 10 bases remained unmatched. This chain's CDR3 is CASSLLLWREGSYEQYF. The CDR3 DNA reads TGCGCCAGCAGCTTACTCCTGTGGCGGGAGGGTTCCTACGAGCAGTACTTC.

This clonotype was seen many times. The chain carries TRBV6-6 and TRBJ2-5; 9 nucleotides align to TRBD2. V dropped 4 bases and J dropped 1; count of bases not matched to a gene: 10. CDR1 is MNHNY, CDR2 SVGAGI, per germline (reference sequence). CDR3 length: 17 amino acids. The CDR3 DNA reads TGTGCCAGCAGTTTCGCCCCGCTAGCGGGGAGCCAAGAGACCCAGTACTTC. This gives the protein CASSFAPLAGSQETQYF.

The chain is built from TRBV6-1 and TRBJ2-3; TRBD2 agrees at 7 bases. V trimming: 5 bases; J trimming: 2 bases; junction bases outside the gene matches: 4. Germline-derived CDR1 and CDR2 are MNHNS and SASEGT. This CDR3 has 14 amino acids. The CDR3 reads CASSRGSTTDTQYF. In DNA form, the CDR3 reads TGTGCCAGCAGTCGCGGGAGCACCACAGATACGCAGTATTTT.

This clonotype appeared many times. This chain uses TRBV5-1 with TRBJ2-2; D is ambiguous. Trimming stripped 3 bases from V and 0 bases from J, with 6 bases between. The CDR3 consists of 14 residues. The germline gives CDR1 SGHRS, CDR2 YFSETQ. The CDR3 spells CASSWVANTGELFF. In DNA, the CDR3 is TGCGCCAGCAGCTGGGTCGCGAACACCGGGGAGCTGTTTTTT.

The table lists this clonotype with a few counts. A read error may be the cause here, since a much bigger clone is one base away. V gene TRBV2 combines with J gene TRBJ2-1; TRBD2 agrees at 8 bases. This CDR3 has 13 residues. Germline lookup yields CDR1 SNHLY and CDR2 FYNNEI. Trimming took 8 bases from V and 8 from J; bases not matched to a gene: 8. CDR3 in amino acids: CASPLLAVDEQFF. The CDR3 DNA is TGTGCCAGCCCTTTACTAGCGGTGGATGAGCAGTTCTTC.

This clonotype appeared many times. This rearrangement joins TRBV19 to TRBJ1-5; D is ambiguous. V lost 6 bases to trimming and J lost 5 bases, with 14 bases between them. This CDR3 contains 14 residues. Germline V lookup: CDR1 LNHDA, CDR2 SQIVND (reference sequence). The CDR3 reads CASRGWDVDQPQHF. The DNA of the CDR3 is TGTGCCAGTAGGGGGTGGGATGTCGATCAGCCCCAGCATTTT.

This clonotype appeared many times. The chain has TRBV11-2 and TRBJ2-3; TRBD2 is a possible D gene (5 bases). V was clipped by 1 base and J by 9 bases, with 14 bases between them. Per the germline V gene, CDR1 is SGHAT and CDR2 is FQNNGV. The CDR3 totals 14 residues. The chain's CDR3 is CASSLGRQAVTQYF. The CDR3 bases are TGTGCCAGCAGCTTAGGGAGGCAAGCGGTGACGCAGTATTTT.

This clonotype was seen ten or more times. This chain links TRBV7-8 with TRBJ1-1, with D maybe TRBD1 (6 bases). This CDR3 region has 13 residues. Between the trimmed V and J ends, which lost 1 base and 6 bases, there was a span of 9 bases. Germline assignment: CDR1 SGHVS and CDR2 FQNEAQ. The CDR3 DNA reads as TGTGCCAGCAGCTTAGTCAGGGGCCCTGAAGCTTTCTTT. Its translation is CASSLVRGPEAFF.

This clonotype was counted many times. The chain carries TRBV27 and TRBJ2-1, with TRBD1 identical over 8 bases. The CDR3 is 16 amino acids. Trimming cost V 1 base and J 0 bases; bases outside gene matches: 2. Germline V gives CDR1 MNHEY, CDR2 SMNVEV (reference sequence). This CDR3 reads CASSLFTGGSYNEQFF. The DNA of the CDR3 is TGTGCCAGCAGTTTATTTACAGGGGGCTCCTACAATGAGCAGTTCTTC.

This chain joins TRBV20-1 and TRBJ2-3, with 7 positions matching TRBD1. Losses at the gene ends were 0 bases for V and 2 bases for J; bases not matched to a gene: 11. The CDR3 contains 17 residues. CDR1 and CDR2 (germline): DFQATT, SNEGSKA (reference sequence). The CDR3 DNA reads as TGCAGTGCTAGAGATTTAAGGGACAGTGAGTCCACAGATACGCAGTATTTT. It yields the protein CSARDLRDSESTDTQYF.

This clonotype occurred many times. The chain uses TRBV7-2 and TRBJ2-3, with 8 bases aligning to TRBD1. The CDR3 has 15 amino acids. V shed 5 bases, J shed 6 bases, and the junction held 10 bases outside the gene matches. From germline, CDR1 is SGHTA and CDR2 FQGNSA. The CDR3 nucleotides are TGTGCCAGCAGCCCACAGGGGGGAGCCACCGATACGCAGTATTTT. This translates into CASSPQGGATDTQYF.

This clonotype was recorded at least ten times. The CDR3 reads CASSYGYHLSGANVLTF. For the CDR3, the DNA is TGTGCCAGCAGTTACGGGTATCACCTTTCTGGGGCCAACGTCCTGACTTTC. V gene TRBV6-5 combines with J gene TRBJ2-6; D not resolved. The CDR3 covers 17 residues. CDR1 and CDR2 (germline): MNHEY, SVGAGI. V was pared by 2 bases and J by 1 base, with 12 bases between.

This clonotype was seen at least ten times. CDR3 in DNA: TGCAGCGTTGAAGGAGGACAGGGTTCGAACGAGCAGTACTTC. Protein sequence: CSVEGGQGSNEQYF. V and J are TRBV29-1 and TRBJ2-7; 8 bases fit TRBD1. From germline, CDR1 is SQVTM and CDR2 ANQGSEA. J lost 5 bases, V lost 1 base, and 7 bases had no gene match. The CDR3 length is 14 residues.

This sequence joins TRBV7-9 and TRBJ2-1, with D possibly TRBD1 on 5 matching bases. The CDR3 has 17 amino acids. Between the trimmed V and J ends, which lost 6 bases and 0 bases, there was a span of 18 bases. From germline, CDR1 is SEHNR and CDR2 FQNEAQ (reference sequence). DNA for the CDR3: TGTGCCAGCAGAACCACAGGTGTGAGGAGCTCCTACAATGAGCAGTTCTTC. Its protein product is CASRTTGVRSSYNEQFF.

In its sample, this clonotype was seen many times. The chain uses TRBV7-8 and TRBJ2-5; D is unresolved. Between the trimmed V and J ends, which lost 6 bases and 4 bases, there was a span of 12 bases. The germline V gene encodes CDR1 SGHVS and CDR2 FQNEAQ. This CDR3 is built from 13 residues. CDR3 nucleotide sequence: TGTGCCAGCAGTTCGGCATTGATAGAGACCCAGTACTTC. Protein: CASSSALIETQYF.

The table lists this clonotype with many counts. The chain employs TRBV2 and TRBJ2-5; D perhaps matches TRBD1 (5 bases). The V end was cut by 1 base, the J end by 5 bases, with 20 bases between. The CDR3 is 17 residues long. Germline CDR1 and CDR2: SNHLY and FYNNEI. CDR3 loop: CASSEGVTRAPLETQYF. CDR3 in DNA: TGTGCCAGCAGTGAAGGTGTCACCAGGGCCCCTTTGGAGACCCAGTACTTC.

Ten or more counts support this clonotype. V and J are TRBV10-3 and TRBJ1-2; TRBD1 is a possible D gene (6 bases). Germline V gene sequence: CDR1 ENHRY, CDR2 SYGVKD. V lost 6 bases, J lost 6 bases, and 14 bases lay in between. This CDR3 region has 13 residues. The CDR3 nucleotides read TGTGCCATCAGGTCACAGGGTGGGGATGGCTACACCTTC. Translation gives CAIRSQGGDGYTF.

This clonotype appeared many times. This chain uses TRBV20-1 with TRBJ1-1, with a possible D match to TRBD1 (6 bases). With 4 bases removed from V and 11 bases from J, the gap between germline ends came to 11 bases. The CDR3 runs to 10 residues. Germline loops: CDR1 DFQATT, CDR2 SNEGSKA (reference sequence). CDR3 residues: CSATGVEAFF. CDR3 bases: TGCAGTGCTACAGGGGTGGAGGCTTTCTTT.

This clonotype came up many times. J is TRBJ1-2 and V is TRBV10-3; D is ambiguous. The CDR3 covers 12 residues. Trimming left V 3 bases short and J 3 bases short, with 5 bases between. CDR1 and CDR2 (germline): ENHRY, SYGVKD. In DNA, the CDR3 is TGTGCCATCAGTGACGGAGACTATGGCTACACCTTC. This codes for CAISDGDYGYTF.

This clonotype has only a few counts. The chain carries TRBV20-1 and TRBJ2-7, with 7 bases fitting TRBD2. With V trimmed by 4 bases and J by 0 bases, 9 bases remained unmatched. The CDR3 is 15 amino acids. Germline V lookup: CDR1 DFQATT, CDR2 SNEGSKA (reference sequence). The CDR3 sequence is CSANPGLGDSYEQYF. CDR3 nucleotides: TGCAGTGCTAACCCAGGACTAGGGGACTCCTACGAGCAGTACTTC.